These T cell receptor beta chains were read from a single sample in a study of Ad26.COV2.S vaccination and SARS-CoV-2 variants. Generated by immunoSEQ multiplex PCR, the TCRdb table keeps only in-frame clones and is missing some. There are about 350,000 clones in the sample; 70% to 90% occur only once, and 3% to 4% lies in the top ten. The sequenced sample was peripheral blood, obtained in a trial of Ad26.COV2.S vaccine versus placebo. The receptors shown here come from a person between 18 and 59 years old who received the Ad26.COV2.S COVID-19 vaccine or a placebo. Each CDR3 is given with its conserved first and last residue. Fields, in order: V gene, clone size, D gene, J gene, CDR3 protein, CDR3 DNA. A D gene is named only where the DNA matches it firmly. Size is stated for part of the rows, as once, few or many counts, or as a class when the clone is expanded.

TRBV14,NA,NA,TRBJ2-3,CASSQGSGSTDTQYF,TGTGCCAGCAGCCAAGGATCAGGGTCCACAGATACGCAGTATTTT
TRBV7-2,NA,NA,TRBJ2-5,CASSLRSPGGGRPQETQYF,TGTGCCAGCAGCTTAAGATCCCCCGGAGGGGGGCGCCCCCAAGAGACCCAGTACTTC
TRBV18,NA,NA,TRBJ2-1,CASSPLNEQFF,TGTGCCAGCTCACCACTCAATGAGCAGTTCTTC
TRBV7-6,few,TRBD1,TRBJ1-1,CASSAGTGGPGMGVNTEAFF,TGTGCCAGCAGCGCTGGGACAGGGGGCCCTGGCATGGGGGTGAACACTGAAGCTTTCTTT
TRBV27,NA,TRBD1,TRBJ2-7,CASKGGDRFYEQYF,TGTGCCAGCAAAGGGGGCGACCGTTTCTACGAGCAGTACTTC
TRBV27,NA,TRBD1,TRBJ1-2,CASSLSPGTGPYGYTF,TGTGCCAGCAGTTTATCCCCCGGGACAGGACCCTATGGCTACACCTTC
TRBV4-3,once,NA,TRBJ2-7,CASSQGALEQYF,TGCGCCAGCAGCCAAGGGGCCCTTGAGCAGTACTTC
TRBV25-1,NA,NA,TRBJ1-2,CASSEVGLSGYTF,TGTGCCAGCAGTGAGGTGGGGTTATCTGGCTACACCTTC
TRBV11-2,NA,TRBD1,TRBJ1-3,CASSFQGGPGNTIYF,TGTGCCAGCAGCTTCCAGGGGGGGCCTGGAAACACCATATATTTT
TRBV10-3,NA,NA,TRBJ1-4,CAISERARNEKLFF,TGTGCCATCAGTGAGCGGGCAAGGAATGAAAAACTGTTTTTT
TRBV10-3,NA,NA,TRBJ2-3,CAISDGVRVYGDTQYF,TGTGCCATCAGTGACGGGGTCCGCGTTTACGGGGATACGCAGTATTTT
TRBV7-2,NA,NA,TRBJ1-4,CASKLEGRGNEKLFF,TGTGCCAGCAAACTAGAGGGGCGAGGTAATGAAAAACTGTTTTTT
TRBV7-9,once,NA,TRBJ1-6,CASSLEFDQSSYNSPLHF,TGTGCCAGCAGCTTAGAATTTGACCAAAGCTCCTATAATTCACCCCTCCACTTT
TRBV7-8,NA,NA,TRBJ2-7,CASSPNSAEQYF,TGTGCCAGCAGCCCTAATAGCGCCGAGCAGTACTTC
TRBV5-6,NA,NA,TRBJ1-2,CASSSLGRGLLGYTF,TGTGCCAGCAGCTCTCTAGGACGGGGGCTTTTGGGCTACACCTTC
TRBV29-1,NA,NA,TRBJ2-3,CSAGGGITDTQYF,TGCAGCGCTGGGGGAGGTATCACAGATACGCAGTATTTT
TRBV7-9,few,NA,TRBJ2-1,CASSLWSGNEQFF,TGTGCCAGCAGCTTATGGTCCGGGAATGAGCAGTTCTTC
TRBV6-5,NA,NA,TRBJ2-7,CASSYGPTYEQYF,TGTGCCAGCAGTTACGGCCCCACCTACGAGCAGTACTTC
TRBV28,few,NA,TRBJ2-2,CASSLWESTGELFF,TGTGCCAGCAGTTTATGGGAGAGCACCGGGGAGCTGTTTTTT
TRBV5-6,NA,NA,TRBJ1-2,CASSLGFSGEDYGYTF,TGTGCCAGCAGCTTGGGGTTTTCAGGGGAAGACTATGGCTACACCTTC
TRBV5-4,many,NA,TRBJ1-2,CASSLLDSRYGYTF,TGTGCCAGCAGCTTGCTGGACAGTCGATATGGCTACACCTTC
TRBV6-1,few,TRBD2,TRBJ2-1,CASSEELAVAGDNEQFF,TGTGCCAGCAGTGAAGAACTGGCGGTAGCGGGAGACAATGAGCAGTTCTTC
TRBV24-1,NA,NA,TRBJ2-5,CATSSVKSPAQYF,TGTGCCACCAGTTCTGTAAAGTCTCCGGCCCAGTACTTC
TRBV4-1,NA,NA,TRBJ2-2,CASSPGWGPGELFF,TGCGCCAGCAGCCCAGGGTGGGGTCCCGGGGAGCTGTTTTTT
TRBV6-6,NA,NA,TRBJ1-4,CASRGGEKLFF,TGTGCCAGCAGGGGGGGTGAAAAACTGTTTTTT
TRBV2,NA,NA,TRBJ2-1,CASSEFGGRYNEQFF,TGTGCCAGCAGTGAGTTCGGCGGCCGATACAATGAGCAGTTCTTC
TRBV5-1,NA,TRBD2,TRBJ2-2,CASSVPSGVNTGELFF,TGCGCCAGCAGCGTGCCTAGCGGGGTAAACACCGGGGAGCTGTTTTTT
TRBV5-4,NA,TRBD1,TRBJ1-1,CASSLGQGGAFF,TGTGCCAGCAGCCTGGGACAGGGAGGAGCTTTCTTT
TRBV12-3/TRBV12-4,NA,NA,TRBJ1-5,CASSTGVEQPQHF,TGTGCCAGCAGCACGGGAGTGGAGCAGCCCCAGCATTTT
TRBV18,NA,NA,TRBJ1-1,CASSPLMAQGPNTEAFF,TGTGCCAGCTCACCGCTGATGGCACAGGGACCGAACACTGAAGCTTTCTTT
TRBV30,NA,NA,TRBJ2-7,CAWSVGVGGDEQYF,TGTGCCTGGAGTGTGGGGGTCGGGGGCGACGAGCAGTACTTC
TRBV19,NA,NA,TRBJ2-3,CASSTTGTRDTQYF,TGTGCCAGTAGTACCACAGGGACGAGGGATACGCAGTATTTT
TRBV6-2/TRBV6-3,NA,NA,TRBJ1-1,CASSNPTGYNVNTEAFF,TGTGCCAGCAGTAACCCTACAGGTTACAACGTGAACACTGAAGCTTTCTTT
TRBV13,NA,NA,TRBJ2-7,CASSEAPQGQYF,TGTGCCAGCAGCGAAGCCCCCCAAGGGCAGTACTTC
TRBV3-1/TRBV3-2,NA,TRBD2,TRBJ2-1,CASSQGTSGEETDYNEQFF,TGTGCCAGCAGCCAAGGGACTAGCGGGGAAGAAACCGACTACAATGAGCAGTTCTTC
TRBV5-1,NA,TRBD1,TRBJ2-1,CASSTSLQGVYNEQFF,TGCGCCAGCAGCACCAGCCTACAGGGGGTGTACAATGAGCAGTTCTTC
TRBV19,many,NA,TRBJ2-5,CASNPGRLSGTQYF,TGTGCCAGTAACCCCGGCAGGCTTTCTGGGACCCAGTACTTC
TRBV18,NA,TRBD1,TRBJ2-7,CASSQTGPSVAYEQYF,TGTGCCAGCTCACAGACAGGGCCCAGCGTTGCCTACGAGCAGTACTTC
TRBV9,once,TRBD1,TRBJ1-4,CASSETGLTNEKLFF,TGTGCCAGCAGCGAGACAGGGCTGACTAATGAAAAACTGTTTTTT
TRBV18,NA,NA,TRBJ2-2,CASSSTRDTGELFF,TGTGCCAGCTCATCAACACGGGACACCGGGGAGCTGTTTTTT
TRBV5-1,NA,TRBD2,TRBJ2-4,CASSQNLGLAQNIQYF,TGCGCCAGCAGCCAAAATCTCGGACTAGCACAAAACATTCAGTACTTC
TRBV3-1/TRBV3-2,NA,TRBD2,TRBJ2-1,CASSQDSHSGTYNEQFF,TGTGCCAGCAGCCAAGATAGTCATAGCGGGACCTACAATGAGCAGTTCTTC
TRBV30,NA,TRBD1,TRBJ1-2,CASDRRADYGYTF,TGTGCCTCGGACAGGCGCGCTGACTATGGCTACACCTTC
TRBV6-2/TRBV6-3,NA,TRBD2,TRBJ2-7,CASSYREVGVSYEQYF,TGTGCCAGCAGTTATCGGGAGGTGGGGGTCTCCTACGAGCAGTACTTC
TRBV27,NA,NA,TRBJ2-7,CASSTRTGNSYEQYF,TGTGCCAGCAGTACGAGGACGGGGAACTCCTACGAGCAGTACTTC
TRBV7-2,NA,NA,TRBJ2-3,CASRPATDTQYF,TGTGCCAGCAGGCCGGCGACAGATACGCAGTATTTT
TRBV21-1,NA,NA,TRBJ1-1,CASSTGGSLNTEAFF,TGTGCCAGCAGCACGGGAGGGAGTCTGAACACTGAAGCTTTCTTT
TRBV10-3,NA,NA,TRBJ1-1,CAISEPPGMNTEAFF,TGTGCCATCAGTGAGCCACCTGGAATGAACACTGAAGCTTTCTTT
TRBV10-1,NA,TRBD1,TRBJ2-7,CASSTGQGYEQYF,TGCGCCAGCAGTACGGGACAGGGCTACGAGCAGTACTTC
TRBV7-6,NA,TRBD2,TRBJ2-3,CASTERLAGRNTQYF,TGTGCCAGCACCGAGAGGCTAGCGGGGAGAAATACGCAGTATTTT
TRBV4-3,NA,NA,TRBJ2-1,CASSQDSDYNEQFF,TGCGCCAGCAGCCAAGATTCCGATTACAATGAGCAGTTCTTC
TRBV28,NA,TRBD2,TRBJ2-5,CASNRLAGVGETQYF,TGTGCCAGCAACCGACTAGCGGGAGTTGGGGAGACCCAGTACTTC
TRBV15,once,NA,TRBJ1-6,CATSRDQTGLHNSPLHF,TGTGCCACCAGCAGAGATCAAACAGGCTTACATAATTCACCCCTCCACTTT